Below, 26 T cell receptor beta chains from the same sample are listed, as sequenced in a study of neoadjuvant nivolumab and ipilimumab in lung cancer (dated by TCRdb to about 2020). Libraries were built with the immunoSEQ multiplex PCR assay. TCRdb retrieved this table from immuneACCESS and kept in-frame rearrangements only. Not all clones are present; in checked studies, unresolved V genes account for under half, and no reason is known for the remainder. The sample table holds 40,000 to 60,000 clones, of which around 88% were seen once. The top ten constitute over 3.5% of the sample. In light of the paper, this sample's time point label describes: pretherapy, before neoadjuvant immune checkpoint inhibitors. The sample was blood, taken before neoadjuvant nivolumab, alone or with ipilimumab. The receptors were gathered from an adult with non-small cell lung cancer. Some clones in this sample may be carry-over from other donors' samples.

The chain is built from TRBV5-1 and TRBJ1-5; no clear D gene. Germline V gene sequence: CDR1 SGHRS, CDR2 YFSETQ. This CDR3 has 14 amino acids. The V and J ends lost 0 bases and 4 bases respectively, with 8 bases between them. The CDR3 DNA is TGCGCCAGCAGCTTGGAGGGCCGTAATCAGCCCCAGCATTTT. Protein product: CASSLEGRNQPQHF. The complete variable domain, with remaining parts taken from reference TRBV5-1 and TRBJ1-5, reads KAGVTQTPRYLIKTRGQQVTLSCSPISGHRSVSWYQQTPGQGLQFLFEYFSETQRNKGNFPGRFSGRQFSNSRSEMNVSTLELGDSALYLCASSLEGRNQPQHFGDGTRLSIL.

J is TRBJ1-1 and V is TRBV27, with 8 positions matching TRBD1. This CDR3 comprises 15 residues. Germline lookup yields CDR1 MNHEY and CDR2 SMNVEV (reference sequence). The V and J ends lost 2 bases and 2 bases, in that order; junction bases with no gene match: 4. The CDR3 protein is CASSLLGQGNTEAFF. CDR3 DNA: TGTGCCAGCAGTTTACTAGGACAGGGTAACACTGAAGCTTTCTTT.

The chain has TRBV29-1 and TRBJ1-2; no clear D gene. The CDR3 totals 13 residues. V lost 2 bases to trimming and J lost 6 bases, with 13 bases between them. Germline assignment: CDR1 SQVTM and CDR2 ANQGSEA. CDR3 residues: CSVEWQISNGYTF. CDR3 nucleotides: TGCAGCGTTGAATGGCAAATTTCGAATGGCTACACCTTC.

The chain links TRBV9 to TRBJ2-1; 10 bases map to TRBD2. CDR1 and CDR2 from the germline V gene are SGDLS and YYNGEE. Trimming removed 3 bases from V and 0 bases from J; junction bases left unmatched: 9. This CDR3 is 18 amino acids long. The CDR3 DNA reads TGTGCCAGCAGCGGCGGACTAGCGGAGATGAGCTCCTACAATGAGCAGTTCTTC. Protein: CASSGGLAEMSSYNEQFF.

This clone was counted between two and nine times. The chain carries TRBV2 and TRBJ1-2; D gene unclear. V was clipped by 7 bases and J by 4 bases, with 10 bases between them. CDR3 length equals 12 residues. Germline lookup yields CDR1 SNHLY and CDR2 FYNNEI. CDR3 loop: CASKGGGYGYTF. The DNA for the CDR3 is TGTGCCAGCAAGGGAGGCGGCTATGGCTACACCTTC.

This clone was counted between two and nine times. This chain uses TRBV6-1 with TRBJ2-6, with D unresolved. Germline V gene sequence: CDR1 MNHNS, CDR2 SASEGT. Trimming took 2 bases from V and 2 from J, leaving 7 bases between them. The CDR3 spans 15 residues. The CDR3 coding sequence is TGTGCCAGCAGTGAAATGGCTGCTGGGGCCAACGTCCTGACTTTC. Translation gives CASSEMAAGANVLTF.

V usage is TRBV11-2 and J usage is TRBJ2-5; D may match TRBD1 or TRBD2 (6 bases each). Trimming pared 7 bases from V and 1 base from J, leaving 10 bases between. CDR3 size: 13 residues. Germline assignment: CDR1 SGHAT and CDR2 FQNNGV. CDR3 sequence reads: CASTTGAQETQYF. The CDR3 DNA is TGTGCCAGCACCACGGGGGCCCAAGAGACCCAGTACTTC.

The V and J genes are TRBV7-9 and TRBJ1-5, with TRBD1 matching 9 bases. Germline CDR1 SEHNR, CDR2 FQNEAQ (reference sequence). The CDR3 length is 15 residues. With V trimmed by 5 bases and J by 7 bases, 9 bases remained unmatched. The CDR3 DNA is TGTGCCAGCAGCGGGTCCGGGACAGGGCGGCAGCCCCAGCATTTT. Translated, it gives CASSGSGTGRQPQHF.

The chain carries TRBV5-1 and TRBJ2-3; unclear D gene. The CDR3 spans 16 residues. Trimming pared 6 bases from V and 0 bases from J, leaving 17 bases between. Germline CDR1 is SGHRS and CDR2 is YFSETQ. The CDR3 loop is CASNVLPAASTDTQYF. The CDR3 DNA is TGCGCCAGCAATGTACTCCCGGCCGCTAGCACAGATACGCAGTATTTT.

The chain combines TRBV11-2 with TRBJ2-5, with D perhaps matching TRBD1 (5 bases). The germline V gene has CDR1 SGHAT and CDR2 FQNNGV. This CDR3 is built from 15 residues. V lost 2 bases to trimming and J lost 4 bases, with 14 bases between them. The CDR3 sequence is CASSLSRESRETQYF. Written as DNA, the CDR3 is TGTGCCAGCAGCTTATCCAGGGAAAGTCGAGAGACCCAGTACTTC.

The chain combines TRBV29-1 with TRBJ1-1; tentative D call: TRBD1 (6 bases). Germline V gene sequence: CDR1 SQVTM, CDR2 ANQGSEA. The CDR3 contains 15 residues. The V end was cut by 2 bases, the J end by 4 bases, with 17 bases between. The chain's CDR3 is CSVEFGGAVSTEAFF. The CDR3 nucleotides are TGCAGCGTTGAATTTGGGGGGGCGGTGAGCACTGAAGCTTTCTTT.

This clone was seen a single time. The chain combines TRBV25-1 with TRBJ2-1; D not certain. CDR3 length equals 12 residues. The V and J ends lost 6 bases and 10 bases respectively, with 13 bases between them. Looked up from germline, CDR1 is MGHDK and CDR2 is SYGVNS. The DNA for the CDR3 is TGTGCCAGCAGCGAAAGTCAAGCGGAGCAGTTCTTC. Its protein product is CASSESQAEQFF. The full variable domain, in which reference TRBV25-1 and TRBJ2-1 provide the parts outside the CDR3, is EADIYQTPRYLVIGTGKKITLECSQTMGHDKMYWYQQDPGMELHLIHYSYGVNSTEKGDLSSESTVSRIRTEHFPLTLESARPSHTSQYLCASSESQAEQFFGPGTRLTVL.

This clone was detected once. This chain's CDR3 is CASSFPQGSANTGELFF. The CDR3 nucleotides are TGTGCCAGCAGCTTCCCCCAAGGGAGCGCGAACACCGGGGAGCTGTTTTTT. This chain joins TRBV11-2 and TRBJ2-2; possibly TRBD2 for D (5 bases). V lost 3 bases and J 0 bases, leaving 14 bases between the germline ends. Germline CDR1 SGHAT, CDR2 FQNNGV. This CDR3 is built from 17 residues. The full variable domain, completed using reference TRBV11-2 and TRBJ2-2, is EAGVAQSPRYKIIEKRQSVAFWCNPISGHATLYWYQQILGQGPKLLIQFQNNGVVDDSQLPKDRFSAERLKGVDSTLKIQPAKLEDSAVYLCASSFPQGSANTGELFFGEGSRLTVL.

The genes are TRBV6-1 and TRBJ1-2; D is undetermined. Per germline, CDR1 MNHNS and CDR2 SASEGT. V lost 11 bases to trimming and J lost 8 bases, with 15 bases between them. This CDR3 has 11 residues. CDR3 residues: CAGREVGGYTF. In DNA, the CDR3 is TGTGCCGGAAGGGAGGTAGGGGGCTACACCTTC.

This chain connects TRBV7-8 to TRBJ2-2, with D unresolved. The CDR3 spans 16 residues. V dropped 2 bases and J dropped 4 bases, with 14 bases sitting between them. Germline V gives CDR1 SGHVS, CDR2 FQNEAQ. CDR3 nucleotide sequence: TGTGCCAGCAGCTTACGTTCCCGCTACCTCACCGGGGAGCTGTTTTTT. Protein sequence: CASSLRSRYLTGELFF.

The chain is built from TRBV28 and TRBJ1-2; TRBD1 agrees at 7 bases. Germline V gene sequence: CDR1 MDHEN, CDR2 SYDVKM. This CDR3 is 13 amino acids long. The V and J ends lost 7 bases and 3 bases, in that order; junction bases with no gene match: 5. CDR3 sequence (DNA): TGTGCCAGCATAGGGGGCGCCGACTATGGCTACACCTTC. Residues: CASIGGADYGYTF.

The chain links TRBV2 to TRBJ2-2; no clear D. Germline assignment: CDR1 SNHLY and CDR2 FYNNEI. The V and J ends lost 4 bases and 1 base respectively, with 7 bases between them. CDR3 length equals 14 residues. The CDR3 loop is CASSGGKNTGELFF. CDR3 nucleotides: TGTGCCAGCAGTGGTGGGAAGAACACCGGGGAGCTGTTTTTT.

V gene TRBV5-6 combines with J gene TRBJ1-1; D remains ambiguous. Germline V gene sequence: CDR1 SGHDT, CDR2 YYEEEE. This CDR3 contains 16 residues. V shed 2 bases and J shed 0 bases, with 14 bases lying between them. As DNA, the CDR3 is TGTGCCAGCAGCTTCGTCGGGAGCTACATGAACACTGAAGCTTTCTTT. Protein product: CASSFVGSYMNTEAFF.

This clone has only one observation. The chain is built from TRBV7-9 and TRBJ1-3, with 7 nucleotides matching TRBD1. Germline trimming cut 4 bases from V and 0 bases from J; bases unmatched to any gene: 9. The CDR3 spans 17 residues. Germline V gene sequence: CDR1 SEHNR, CDR2 FQNEAQ (reference sequence). As DNA, the CDR3 is TGTGCCAGCAGCTCCCGGGACAGTGAACTCTCTGGAAACACCATATATTTT. It specifies CASSSRDSELSGNTIYF.

The rearrangement uses TRBV7-2 and TRBJ2-7; D is uncertain. The V gene's germline CDR1 is SGHTA and CDR2 FQGNSA. V gave up 5 bases and J gave up 2 bases, with 13 bases separating them. The CDR3 totals 14 residues. CDR3 protein: CASSLRLKAYEQYF. DNA of the CDR3: TGTGCCAGCAGCCTTAGGCTCAAAGCCTACGAGCAGTACTTC.

The gene calls are TRBV7-2 and TRBJ1-4; no reliable D call. The germline CDR1 and CDR2 sequences are SGHTA and FQGNSA. The CDR3 extends over 13 amino acids. V lost 2 bases to trimming and J lost 5 bases, with 6 bases between them. The CDR3 spells CASSLFRNEKLFF. For the CDR3, the DNA is TGTGCCAGCAGCTTATTCCGGAATGAAAAACTGTTTTTT. Supplemented by reference TRBV7-2 and TRBJ1-4, the full variable domain reads GAGVSQSPSNKVTEKGKDVELRCDPISGHTALYWYRQSLGQGLEFLIYFQGNSAPDKSGLPSDRFSAERTGGSVSTLTIQRTQQEDSAVYLCASSLFRNEKLFFGSGTQLSVL.

CDR3 bases: TGTGCCTGGAGTGTACTCGGCCAGGGGGGGCAGTTCTTC. Its translation: CAWSVLGQGGQFF. The genes are TRBV30 and TRBJ2-1, with a weak D call TRBD1 (7 bases). V dropped 0 bases and J dropped 12 bases, with 15 bases sitting between them. The CDR3 totals 13 residues. Germline CDR1 reads GTSNPN; CDR2 reads SVGIG (reference sequence). Filled out from reference TRBV30 and TRBJ2-1, the complete variable domain reads SQTIHQWPATLVQPVGSPLSLECTVEGTSNPNLYWYRQAAGRGLQLLFYSVGIGQISSEVPQNLSASRPQDRQFILSSKKLLLSDSGFYLCAWSVLGQGGQFFGPGTRLTVL.

This rearrangement joins TRBV6-5 to TRBJ1-1; no clear D gene. The ends were cut back, 2 bases at V and 7 bases at J, with 8 bases in the middle. This CDR3 spans 12 amino acids. Germline CDR1 is MNHEY and CDR2 is SVGAGI. The DNA of the CDR3 is TGTGCCAGCAGTTACCTCGACGGTGAAGCTTTCTTT. The encoded protein is CASSYLDGEAFF.

The V and J genes are TRBV7-2 and TRBJ2-7; D unresolved. Between the trimmed V and J ends, which lost 5 bases and 5 bases, there was a span of 13 bases. CDR1 is SGHTA and CDR2 is FQGNSA in the germline V gene. This CDR3 region has 13 residues. Here the CDR3 DNA reads TGTGCCAGCAGCCCCCTGATGCCCCACGAGCAGTACTTC. This sequence encodes CASSPLMPHEQYF. Full variable domain (missing parts from reference TRBV7-2 and TRBJ2-7): GAGVSQSPSNKVTEKGKDVELRCDPISGHTALYWYRQSLGQGLEFLIYFQGNSAPDKSGLPSDRFSAERTGGSVSTLTIQRTQQEDSAVYLCASSPLMPHEQYFGPGTRLTVT.

The genes are TRBV20-1 and TRBJ2-1, with D uncertain. V gave up 6 bases and J gave up 4 bases, with 7 bases separating them. The V gene's germline CDR1 is DFQATT and CDR2 SNEGSKA (reference sequence). The CDR3 is 11 amino acids. CDR3 sequence (DNA): TGCAGTGCCGAAGTATACAATGAGCAGTTCTTC. Its translation is CSAEVYNEQFF.

The chain is built from TRBV7-8 and TRBJ2-7; 9 bases line up with TRBD2. The CDR3 contains 15 residues. J lost 2 bases, V lost 2 bases, and 4 bases had no gene match. Germline V lookup: CDR1 SGHVS, CDR2 FQNEAQ. The CDR3 protein is CASSLNLAGTYEQYF. In nucleotides, the CDR3 is TGTGCCAGCAGCTTAAATCTAGCGGGAACCTACGAGCAGTACTTC.